This section outlines one T cell receptor (beta chain) sequence together with its context. Sequenced by immunoSEQ multiplex PCR; TCRdb stores in-frame clones only, minus some. The table has some 120,000 clones, roughly four fifths seen once. This entry belongs to a study of radiation and T cells in renal cell carcinoma. Time point indicated: blood 2 weeks post-SBRT. As to treatment: 15 Gy SBRT to primary tumor, nephrectomy 4 weeks later. The sequence was obtained from a woman aged 55-69 years with renal cell carcinoma. The starting material was blood, obtained from a patient whose treatment included radiotherapy and nephrectomy.

In DNA, the CDR3 is TGTGCCAGCAGTGAAGTTTTAGGAGGGACCATTCGAGAGAACACTGAAGCTTTCTTT. As protein: CASSEVLGGTIRENTEAFF. The rearrangement uses TRBV2 and TRBJ1-1; D might be TRBD1 (5 bases). V lost 1 base to trimming and J lost 1 base, with 22 bases between them. The V gene's germline CDR1 is SNHLY and CDR2 FYNNEI. The CDR3 has 19 residues.